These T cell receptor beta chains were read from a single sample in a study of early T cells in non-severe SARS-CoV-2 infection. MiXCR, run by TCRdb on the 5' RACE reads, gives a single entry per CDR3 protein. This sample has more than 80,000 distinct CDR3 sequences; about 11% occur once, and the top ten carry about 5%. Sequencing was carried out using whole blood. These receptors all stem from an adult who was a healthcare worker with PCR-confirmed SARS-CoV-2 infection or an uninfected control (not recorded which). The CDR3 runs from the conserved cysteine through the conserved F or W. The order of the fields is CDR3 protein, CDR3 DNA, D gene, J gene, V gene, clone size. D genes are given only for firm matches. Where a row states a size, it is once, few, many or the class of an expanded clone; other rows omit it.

CASSPGTKTYNEQFF,TGTGCCAGCAGCCCCGGGACGAAGACCTACAATGAGCAGTTCTTC,-,TRBJ2-1,TRBV7-9,few
CASSRDGLSTDTQYF,TGTGCCAGCAGCCGGGACGGGCTTAGCACAGATACGCAGTATTTT,-,TRBJ2-3,TRBV5-4,few
CASSIRDIPMGNQPQHF,TGTGCCAGTAGTATTAGGGACATCCCGATGGGCAATCAGCCCCAGCATTTT,-,TRBJ1-5,TRBV19,many
CSASRGQDGYTF,TGCAGTGCTAGTAGGGGGCAGGATGGCTACACCTTC,TRBD1,TRBJ1-2,TRBV20-1,-
CAISPDRVTEAFF,TGTGCCATCAGTCCCGACAGGGTAACTGAAGCTTTCTTT,TRBD1,TRBJ1-1,TRBV10-3,few
CATGHRISTDTQYF,TGTGCCACCGGGCACAGGATCAGCACAGATACGCAGTATTTT,-,TRBJ2-3,TRBV15,-
CASSSGGRNYQPQHF,TGTGCCAGCTCATCTGGGGGACGGAACTATCAGCCCCAGCATTTT,-,TRBJ1-5,TRBV18,-
CASSYLWDYGYTF,TGTGCCAGCAGTTACTTGTGGGACTATGGCTACACCTTC,-,TRBJ1-2,TRBV6-5,few
CASSPRIEAFF,TGTGCCAGCTCACCACGGATTGAAGCTTTCTTT,-,TRBJ1-1,TRBV18,few
CASSYLSGASGKDEQFF,TGTGCCAGCAGTTACCTCAGCGGGGCTAGCGGAAAGGATGAGCAGTTCTTC,TRBD2,TRBJ2-1,TRBV6-6,-
CASSLGSGRTAEQFF,TGTGCCAGCAGTTTAGGTAGCGGGAGAACCGCTGAGCAGTTCTTC,TRBD2,TRBJ2-1,TRBV28,-
CASSPPGGREAFF,TGTGCCAGCAGTCCTCCCGGGGGACGGGAAGCTTTCTTT,-,TRBJ1-1,TRBV25-1,-
CASRAGTASTDTQYF,TGCGCCAGCAGGGCCGGGACCGCATCCACAGATACGCAGTATTTT,-,TRBJ2-3,TRBV5-1,many
CASTPPGGRTPGSCFF,-,-,TRBJ2-2,TRBV7-7,few
CASSESLRGEQFF,TGCGCCAGCAGTGAGTCATTGAGGGGTGAGCAGTTCTTC,-,TRBJ2-1,TRBV10-2,many
CASSRTTGTGESYTF,TGTGCCAGCAGCCGGACTACCGGGACAGGAGAAAGCTACACCTTC,TRBD1,TRBJ1-2,TRBV7-9,-
CASSPRVRQNSPLHF,TGTGCCAGCTCACCGCGGGTCCGCCAGAATTCACCCCTCCACTTT,-,TRBJ1-6,TRBV18,few
CASSFPHSGYTF,TGTGCCAGCAGCTTTCCCCACAGTGGCTACACCTTC,-,TRBJ1-2,TRBV7-3,-
CASSLAGGTYEQYF,TGCGCCAGCAGCTTGGCTGGGGGCACCTACGAGCAGTACTTC,-,TRBJ2-7,TRBV5-1,-
CASSAGRTGSGNTIYF,TGTGCCAGCAGCGCCGGACGGACGGGCTCTGGAAACACCATATATTTT,-,TRBJ1-3,TRBV7-8,-
CASRVGHTDTQYF,TGTGCCAGTAGGGTCGGCCACACAGATACGCAGTATTTT,-,TRBJ2-3,TRBV7-9,few
CSARLRGPNSPLHF,TGCAGTGCTAGATTGAGGGGCCCCAATTCACCCCTCCACTTT,-,TRBJ1-6,TRBV20-1,many
CASRREQETQYF,TGTGCCAGCAGACGGGAACAAGAGACCCAGTACTTC,-,TRBJ2-5,TRBV2,few
CASSQEGANTEAFF,TGTGCCAGCAGCCAGGAGGGGGCGAACACTGAAGCTTTCTTT,TRBD1,TRBJ1-1,TRBV3-1,many
CSARTGGNEQFF,TGCAGTGCTAGAACCGGGGGCAATGAGCAGTTCTTC,-,TRBJ2-1,TRBV20-1,-
CASSLPSGTGVDTQYF,TGTGCCAGCAGTTTACCTTCCGGGACAGGGGTCGATACGCAGTATTTT,TRBD1,TRBJ2-3,TRBV28,once
CASSLEQGADTQYF,TGCGCCAGCAGCTTGGAACAGGGGGCGGATACGCAGTATTTT,TRBD1,TRBJ2-3,TRBV5-1,-
CASSPAGASGANVLTF,TGTGCCAGCAGTCCGGCAGGGGCCTCTGGGGCCAACGTCCTGACTTTC,-,TRBJ2-6,TRBV27,-
CASSLATDPYYGYTF,TGCGCCAGCAGCTTGGCCACAGACCCTTACTATGGCTACACCTTC,-,TRBJ1-2,TRBV5-1,few
CAISEDGRNTGELFF,TGTGCCATCAGTGAGGACGGACGGAACACCGGGGAGCTGTTTTTT,-,TRBJ2-2,TRBV10-3,-
CSARATVSQEAFF,TGCAGTGCTAGAGCGACAGTCTCGCAAGAAGCTTTCTTT,-,TRBJ1-1,TRBV20-1,many
CASSTQEDQPQHF,TGTGCCAGCAGTACCCAGGAGGATCAGCCCCAGCATTTT,-,TRBJ1-5,TRBV2,many
CASNEGTSGFYEQYF,TGTGCCAGCAATGAAGGGACTAGCGGGTTCTACGAGCAGTACTTC,TRBD2,TRBJ2-7,TRBV7-2,-
CASIGADTEAFF,TGTGCCAGCATAGGGGCTGACACTGAAGCTTTCTTT,-,TRBJ1-1,TRBV7-8,many
CAMQGTGELFF,TGTGCCATGCAGGGAACCGGGGAGCTGTTTTTT,-,TRBJ2-2,TRBV12-3/TRBV12-4,many
CASSWDGGDTQYF,TGTGCCAGCAGCTGGGACGGTGGAGATACGCAGTATTTT,-,TRBJ2-3,TRBV7-9,few
CASSLGGVRTEAFF,TGTGCCAGCAGCTTAGGGGGTGTTAGGACTGAAGCTTTCTTT,-,TRBJ1-1,TRBV7-8,many
CASGGDMNTEAFF,TGTGCCTCCGGGGGGGACATGAACACTGAAGCTTTCTTT,-,TRBJ1-1,TRBV6-1,-
CASSYRVGVYTEAFF,TGTGCCAGCAGCTACAGGGTCGGCGTTTACACTGAAGCTTTCTTT,-,TRBJ1-1,TRBV5-6,-
CASSLVQGANTGELFF,TGTGCCAGCAGCTTGGTCCAGGGCGCGAACACCGGGGAGCTGTTTTTT,-,TRBJ2-2,TRBV5-4,many
CATSRETAWGNEQFF,TGTGCCACCAGCAGAGAGACCGCCTGGGGGAATGAGCAGTTCTTC,-,TRBJ2-1,TRBV15,many
CASSLSPGDTQYF,TGCGCCAGCAGCTTGTCCCCCGGGGATACGCAGTATTTT,-,TRBJ2-3,TRBV5-1,-